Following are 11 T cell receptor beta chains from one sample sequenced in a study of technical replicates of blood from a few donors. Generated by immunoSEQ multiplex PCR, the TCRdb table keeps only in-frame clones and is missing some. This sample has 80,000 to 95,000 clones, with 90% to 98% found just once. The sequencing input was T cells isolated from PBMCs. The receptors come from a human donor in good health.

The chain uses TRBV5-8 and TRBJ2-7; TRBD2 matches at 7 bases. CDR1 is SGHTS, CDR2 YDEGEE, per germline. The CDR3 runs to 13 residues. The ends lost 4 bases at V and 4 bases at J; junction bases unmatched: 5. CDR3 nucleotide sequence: TGTGCCAGCAGCCGACTAGCCCCTTACGAGCAGTACTTC. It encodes CASSRLAPYEQYF.

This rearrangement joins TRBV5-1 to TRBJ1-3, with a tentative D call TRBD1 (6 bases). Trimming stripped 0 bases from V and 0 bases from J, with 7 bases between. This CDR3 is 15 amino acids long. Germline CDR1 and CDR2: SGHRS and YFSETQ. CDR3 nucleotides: TGCGCCAGCAGCTTGGAAGGGGGCTCTGGAAACACCATATATTTT. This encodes CASSLEGGSGNTIYF.

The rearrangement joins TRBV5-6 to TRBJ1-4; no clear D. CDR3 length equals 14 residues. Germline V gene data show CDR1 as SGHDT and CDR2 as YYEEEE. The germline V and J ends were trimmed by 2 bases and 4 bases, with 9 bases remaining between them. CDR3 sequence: CASSFGRSNEKLFF. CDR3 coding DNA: TGTGCCAGCAGCTTTGGAAGGAGTAATGAAAAACTGTTTTTT.

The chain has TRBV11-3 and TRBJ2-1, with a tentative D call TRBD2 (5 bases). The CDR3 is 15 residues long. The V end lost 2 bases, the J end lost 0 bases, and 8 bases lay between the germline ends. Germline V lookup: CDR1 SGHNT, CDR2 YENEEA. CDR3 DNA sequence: TGTGCCAGCAGCTTAAGAGGGAGCTCCTACAATGAGCAGTTCTTC. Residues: CASSLRGSSYNEQFF.

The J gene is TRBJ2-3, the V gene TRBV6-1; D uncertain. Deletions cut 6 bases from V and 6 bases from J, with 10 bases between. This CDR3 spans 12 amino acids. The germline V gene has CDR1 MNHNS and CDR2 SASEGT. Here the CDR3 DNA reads TGTGCCAGCAGCCTATCTCGGGATACGCAGTATTTT. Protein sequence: CASSLSRDTQYF.

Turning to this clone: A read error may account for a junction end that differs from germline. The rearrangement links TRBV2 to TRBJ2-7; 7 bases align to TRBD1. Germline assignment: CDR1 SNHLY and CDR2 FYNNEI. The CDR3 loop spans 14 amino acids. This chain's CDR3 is CASSPGTERYVQYF. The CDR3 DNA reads TGTGCCAGCAGCCCCGGGACAGAGCGCTACGTGCAGTACTTC.

CDR3 amino acids: CASSAPGDTQYF. The CDR3 coding sequence is TGTGCCAGCAGTGCCCCAGGAGATACGCAGTATTTT. The rearrangement uses TRBV6-6 and TRBJ2-3; D is undetermined. V was trimmed by 5 bases and J by 5 bases, leaving 8 bases between them. In germline, CDR1 is MNHNY, CDR2 SVGAGI (reference sequence). This CDR3 is 12 amino acids long.

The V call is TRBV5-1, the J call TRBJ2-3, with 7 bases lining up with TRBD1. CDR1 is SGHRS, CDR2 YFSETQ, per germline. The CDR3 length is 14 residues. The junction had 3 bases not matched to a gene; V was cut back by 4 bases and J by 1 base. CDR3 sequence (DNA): TGCGCCAGCAGCAGTACAGGGGGCACAGATACGCAGTATTTT. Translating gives CASSSTGGTDTQYF.

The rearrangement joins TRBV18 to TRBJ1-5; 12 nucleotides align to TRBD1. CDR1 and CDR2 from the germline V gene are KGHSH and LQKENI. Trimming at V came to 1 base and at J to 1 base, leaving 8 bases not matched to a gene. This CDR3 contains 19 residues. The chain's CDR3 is CASSPRPGQGALSNQPQHF. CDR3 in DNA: TGTGCCAGCTCACCACGCCCGGGACAGGGGGCTTTGAGCAATCAGCCCCAGCATTTT.

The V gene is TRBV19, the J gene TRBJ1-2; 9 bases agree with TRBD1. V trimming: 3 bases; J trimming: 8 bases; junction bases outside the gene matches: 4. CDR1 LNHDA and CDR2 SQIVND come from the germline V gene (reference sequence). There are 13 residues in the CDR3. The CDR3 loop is CASSMDRGGGYTF. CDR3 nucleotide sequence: TGTGCCAGTAGTATGGACAGGGGAGGAGGCTACACCTTC.

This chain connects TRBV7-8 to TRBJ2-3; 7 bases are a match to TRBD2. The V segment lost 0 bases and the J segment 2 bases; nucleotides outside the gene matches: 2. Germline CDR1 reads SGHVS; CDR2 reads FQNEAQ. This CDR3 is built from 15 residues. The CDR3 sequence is CASSLARGVTDTQYF. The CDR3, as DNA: TGTGCCAGCAGCTTAGCCCGGGGGGTCACAGATACGCAGTATTTT.